This note documents a single TCR beta chain sequence. Its cognate antigen is unknown. At the DNA level, this CDR3 is encoded by other sequences in the same sample as well. Some clones are missing from TCRdb's copy, which holds only in-frame ones; the method was immunoSEQ multiplex PCR. The repertoire has about 64,000 clones, about four fifths of them found once; the top ten carry just under 5%. The data were obtained in a study of OX40 agonist ivuxolimab in advanced cancers. General study findings and limits: Clonal expansion from baseline to week 6 occurred in both CD4+ and CD8+ T cells. Expanded clones tended on average to be more numerous among CD8+ T cells than CD4+.

CDR1 is MNHNS and CDR2 is SASEGT in the germline V gene. The CDR3 is made up of 13 amino acids. V was shortened by 5 bases and J by 0 bases, with 7 bases between the two germline ends. V is TRBV6-1 and J is TRBJ1-1, with a weak D call TRBD1 (5 bases). The source was CD4+ or CD8+ T cells sorted from blood, collected in a trial of the OX40 agonist ivuxolimab. The receptor was isolated from an adult with an advanced solid tumor such as melanoma, head and neck, liver or kidney cancer. The CDR3 DNA reads as TGTGCCAGCAGTAGGACACTGAACACTGAAGCTTTCTTT. Amino acids: CASSRTLNTEAFF.